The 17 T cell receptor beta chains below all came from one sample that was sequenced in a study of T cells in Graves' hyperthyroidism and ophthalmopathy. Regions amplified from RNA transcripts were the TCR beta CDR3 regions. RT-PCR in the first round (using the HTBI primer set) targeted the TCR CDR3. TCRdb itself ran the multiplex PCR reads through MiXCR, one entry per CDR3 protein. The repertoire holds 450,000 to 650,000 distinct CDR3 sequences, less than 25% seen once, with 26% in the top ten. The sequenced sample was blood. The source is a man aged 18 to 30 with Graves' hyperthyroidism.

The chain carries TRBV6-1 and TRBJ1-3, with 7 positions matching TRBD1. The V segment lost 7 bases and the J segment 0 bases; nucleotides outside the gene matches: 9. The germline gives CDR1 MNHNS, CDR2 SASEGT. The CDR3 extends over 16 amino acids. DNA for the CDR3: TGTGCCAGCACCAGGACAGGAACCTACTCTGGAAACACCATATATTTT. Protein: CASTRTGTYSGNTIYF.

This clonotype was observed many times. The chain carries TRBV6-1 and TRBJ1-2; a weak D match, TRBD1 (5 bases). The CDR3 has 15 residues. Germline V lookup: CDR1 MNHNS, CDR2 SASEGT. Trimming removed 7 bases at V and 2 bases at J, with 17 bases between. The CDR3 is CASIAWDLQNYGYTF. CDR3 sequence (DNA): TGTGCCAGCATTGCGTGGGACCTACAAAACTATGGCTACACCTTC.

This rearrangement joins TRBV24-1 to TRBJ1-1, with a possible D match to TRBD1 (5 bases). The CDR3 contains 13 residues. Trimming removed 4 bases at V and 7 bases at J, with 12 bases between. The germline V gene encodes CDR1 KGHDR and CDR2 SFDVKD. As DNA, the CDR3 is TGTGCCACCAGTGAAACAGGTTATGATGAAGCTTTCTTT. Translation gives CATSETGYDEAFF.

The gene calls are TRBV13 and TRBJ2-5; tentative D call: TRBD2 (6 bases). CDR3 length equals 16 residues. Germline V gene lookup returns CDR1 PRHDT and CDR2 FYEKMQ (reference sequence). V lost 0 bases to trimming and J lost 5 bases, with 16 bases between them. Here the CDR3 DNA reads TGTGCCAGCAGCTTAGGCCTAGGGCGGGGCCACGAGACCCAGTACTTC. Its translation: CASSLGLGRGHETQYF.

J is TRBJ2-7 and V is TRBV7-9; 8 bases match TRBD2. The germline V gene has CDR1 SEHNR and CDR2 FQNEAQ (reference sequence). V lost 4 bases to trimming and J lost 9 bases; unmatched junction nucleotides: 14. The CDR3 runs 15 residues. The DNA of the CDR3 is TGTGCCAGCAGCTCGGGGGGGAGGGTCGCGGCGACGCAGTACTTC. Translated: CASSSGGRVAATQYF.

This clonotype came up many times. CDR3 residues: CATSDPSSYEQYF. The DNA for the CDR3 is TGTGCCACCAGTGATCCAAGCTCCTACGAGCAGTACTTC. This chain uses TRBV24-1 with TRBJ2-7; D not certain. Looked up from germline, CDR1 is KGHDR and CDR2 is SFDVKD. This CDR3 spans 13 amino acids. V was shortened by 3 bases and J by 0 bases, with 5 bases between the two germline ends.

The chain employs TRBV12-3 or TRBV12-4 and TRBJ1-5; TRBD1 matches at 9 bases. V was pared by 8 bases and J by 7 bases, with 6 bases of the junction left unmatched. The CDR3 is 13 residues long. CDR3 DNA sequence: TGTGCCAGCGGACAGGGGCGGGAGCAGCCCCAGCATTTT. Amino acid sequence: CASGQGREQPQHF.

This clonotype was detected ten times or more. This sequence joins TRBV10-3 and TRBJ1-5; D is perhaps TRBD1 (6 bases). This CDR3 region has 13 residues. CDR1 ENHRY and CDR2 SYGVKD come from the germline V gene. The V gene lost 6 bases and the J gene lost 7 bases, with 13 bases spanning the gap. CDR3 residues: CAIRQGDGQPQHF. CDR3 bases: TGTGCCATCAGACAGGGCGATGGGCAGCCCCAGCATTTT.

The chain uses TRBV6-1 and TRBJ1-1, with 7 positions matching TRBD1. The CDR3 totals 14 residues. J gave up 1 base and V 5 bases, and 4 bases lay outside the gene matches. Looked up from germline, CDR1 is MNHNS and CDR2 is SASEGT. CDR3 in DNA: TGTGCCAGCAGTCGGACAGGTTGGAACACTGAAGCTTTCTTT. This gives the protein CASSRTGWNTEAFF.

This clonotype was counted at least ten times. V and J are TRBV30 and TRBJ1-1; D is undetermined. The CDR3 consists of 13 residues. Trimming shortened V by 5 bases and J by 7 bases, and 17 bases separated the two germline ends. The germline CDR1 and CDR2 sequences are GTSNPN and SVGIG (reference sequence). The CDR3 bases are TGTGCCTGGGCGACGGGAGGGTACGGTGAAGCTTTCTTT. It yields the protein CAWATGGYGEAFF.

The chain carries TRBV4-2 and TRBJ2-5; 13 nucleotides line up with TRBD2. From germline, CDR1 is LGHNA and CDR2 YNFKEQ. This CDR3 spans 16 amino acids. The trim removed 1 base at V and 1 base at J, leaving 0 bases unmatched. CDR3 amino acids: CASSQGTSGSQETQYF. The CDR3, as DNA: TGTGCCAGCAGCCAAGGGACTAGCGGGAGCCAAGAGACCCAGTACTTC.

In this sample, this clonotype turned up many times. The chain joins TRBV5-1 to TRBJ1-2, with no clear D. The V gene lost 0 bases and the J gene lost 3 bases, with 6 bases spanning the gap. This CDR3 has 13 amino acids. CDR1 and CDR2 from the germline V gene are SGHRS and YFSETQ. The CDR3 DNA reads TGCGCCAGCAGCTTGGTTTCCGACTATGGCTACACCTTC. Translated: CASSLVSDYGYTF.

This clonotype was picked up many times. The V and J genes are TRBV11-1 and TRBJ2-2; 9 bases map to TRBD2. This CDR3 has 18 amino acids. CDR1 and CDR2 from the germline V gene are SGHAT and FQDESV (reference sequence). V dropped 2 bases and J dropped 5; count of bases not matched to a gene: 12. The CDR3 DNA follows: TGTGCCAGCAGCTTATGGGCTAGCGGGGATTATCGAACCGGGGAGCTGTTTTTT. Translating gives CASSLWASGDYRTGELFF. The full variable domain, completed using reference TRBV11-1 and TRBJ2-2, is EAEVAQSPRYKITEKSQAVAFWCDPISGHATLYWYRQILGQGPELLVQFQDESVVDDSQLPKDRFSAERLKGVDSTLKIQPAELGDSAMYLCASSLWASGDYRTGELFFGEGSRLTVL.

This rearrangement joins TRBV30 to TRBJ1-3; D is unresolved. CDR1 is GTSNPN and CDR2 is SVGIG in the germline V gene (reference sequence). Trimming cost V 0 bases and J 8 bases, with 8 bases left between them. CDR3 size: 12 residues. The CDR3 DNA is TGTGCCTGGAGTGTAAGCGGGCACACCATATATTTT. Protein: CAWSVSGHTIYF.

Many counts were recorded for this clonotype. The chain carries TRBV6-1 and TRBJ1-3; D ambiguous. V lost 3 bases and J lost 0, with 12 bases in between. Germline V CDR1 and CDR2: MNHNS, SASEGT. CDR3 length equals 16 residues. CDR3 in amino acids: CASSEETSLSGNTIYF. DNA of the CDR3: TGTGCCAGCAGTGAGGAGACTTCCCTCTCTGGAAACACCATATATTTT.

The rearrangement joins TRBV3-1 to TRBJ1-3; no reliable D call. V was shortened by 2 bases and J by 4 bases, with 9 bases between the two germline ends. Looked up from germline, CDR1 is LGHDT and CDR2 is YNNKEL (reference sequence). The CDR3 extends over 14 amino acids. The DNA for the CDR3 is TGTGCCAGCAGCCAACAGGACGGCGGAAACACCATATATTTT. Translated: CASSQQDGGNTIYF.

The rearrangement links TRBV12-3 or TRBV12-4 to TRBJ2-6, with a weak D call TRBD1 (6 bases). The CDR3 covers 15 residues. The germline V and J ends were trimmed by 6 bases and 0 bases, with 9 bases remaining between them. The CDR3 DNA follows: TGTGCCAGCAGAAGGACAGCCTCTGGGGCCAACGTCCTGACTTTC. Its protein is CASRRTASGANVLTF.